One sample yielded the 9 T cell receptor beta chains listed below, sequenced in a study of neurological immune-mediated disorders. The time point is: longitudinal time-point 3. TCRdb recomputed calls from the 5' RACE reads with MiXCR, one row per CDR3 protein. The sample holds 53,000 or so distinct CDR3 sequences; roughly 8% are singletons and the top ten take 1.9%. The material sequenced was PBMCs. These receptors all stem from a woman between 35 and 50 years old in good health.

This clonotype was observed a few times. This chain connects TRBV4-1 to TRBJ1-6, with a tentative D call TRBD1 (5 bases). The CDR3 runs 18 residues. Per germline, CDR1 MGHRA and CDR2 YSYEKL. Trimming shortened V by 1 base and J by 7 bases, and 20 bases separated the two germline ends. The CDR3 nucleotides read TGCGCCAGCAGCCAAGGAGGTGGAAGGGGCGCGGGAAATTCACCCCTCCACTTT. Its protein product is CASSQGGGRGAGNSPLHF.

In this sample, this clonotype turned up many times. The rearrangement uses TRBV20-1 and TRBJ2-7; 8 positions agree with TRBD2. This CDR3 spans 14 amino acids. V dropped 6 bases and J dropped 4; count of bases not matched to a gene: 11. Per the germline V gene, CDR1 is DFQATT and CDR2 is SNEGSKA (reference sequence). In DNA form, the CDR3 reads TGCAGTGCCTATGGAAGCGGGAGTCGGTACGAGCAGTACTTC. It specifies CSAYGSGSRYEQYF.

This clonotype was counted many times. This chain connects TRBV7-9 to TRBJ2-5; possibly TRBD1 for D (6 bases). Trimming removed 5 bases from V and 4 bases from J, with 14 bases in between. Germline V gene sequence: CDR1 SEHNR, CDR2 FQNEAQ (reference sequence). This CDR3 contains 14 residues. CDR3 in amino acids: CASSDRTNGETQYF. CDR3 nucleotide sequence: TGTGCCAGCAGCGACAGGACAAACGGAGAGACCCAGTACTTC.

The V gene is TRBV18, the J gene TRBJ1-3; 9 nucleotides line up with TRBD1. CDR3 size: 17 residues. Germline-derived CDR1 and CDR2 are KGHSH and LQKENI. J was trimmed by 0 bases and V by 3 bases; bases with no gene match: 6. The CDR3 loop reads CASSPTGQGLSGNTIYF. The CDR3 DNA sequence: TGTGCCAGCTCACCGACGGGACAGGGACTCTCTGGAAACACCATATATTTT.

This clonotype was seen at least ten times. V is TRBV5-1 and J is TRBJ2-3; TRBD2 matches at 12 bases. CDR3 length: 14 amino acids. The junction had 6 bases not matched to a gene; V was cut back by 4 bases and J by 9 bases. Germline lookup yields CDR1 SGHRS and CDR2 YFSETQ. The CDR3 is CASSPRTSGDTQYF. The CDR3 DNA reads TGCGCCAGCAGCCCGCGGACTAGCGGGGACACGCAGTATTTT.

This clonotype was recorded many times. The V gene is TRBV7-2, the J gene TRBJ1-4, with 7 bases aligning to TRBD1. V lost 5 bases and J lost 8; bases outside the gene matches: 5. Germline values: CDR1 SGHTA, CDR2 FQGNSA. The length of the CDR3 is 13 residues. The CDR3 sequence: CASSRGQEEKLFF. CDR3 nucleotide sequence: TGTGCCAGCAGCCGTGGACAGGAAGAAAAACTGTTTTTT.

This clonotype was recorded at least ten times. This sequence joins TRBV20-1 and TRBJ1-2; 11 bases are a match to TRBD1. With V trimmed by 5 bases and J by 7 bases, 6 bases remained unmatched. The CDR3 length is 13 residues. CDR1 DFQATT and CDR2 SNEGSKA come from the germline V gene (reference sequence). This chain's CDR3 is CSAGGQGAAGYTF. As DNA, the CDR3 is TGCAGTGCTGGCGGACAGGGGGCGGCTGGCTACACCTTC.

This clonotype was detected ten times or more. This chain links TRBV12-3 or TRBV12-4 with TRBJ2-5, with 9 bases aligning to TRBD1. CDR3 length equals 15 residues. V dropped 5 bases and J dropped 3; count of bases not matched to a gene: 7. In nucleotides, the CDR3 is TGTGCCAGCAGTACCCCTCGGACAGGGGAAGAGACCCAGTACTTC. It encodes CASSTPRTGEETQYF.

This clonotype was counted many times. V is TRBV5-1 and J is TRBJ2-3; TRBD1 might be the D (7 bases). CDR3 size: 16 residues. V dropped 0 bases and J dropped 2 bases, with 13 bases sitting between them. Germline V gene lookup returns CDR1 SGHRS and CDR2 YFSETQ. In DNA form, the CDR3 reads TGCGCCAGCAGCTTGGCCAGGGGGGTCAACACAGATACGCAGTATTTT. It is translated as CASSLARGVNTDTQYF.